A single TCR beta chain is shown here with its context. Its specificity is unknown. This entry belongs to a study of T cells in Graves' hyperthyroidism and ophthalmopathy. Study-wide findings and caveats: Ophthalmopathy cases were set apart from stable hyperthyroidism by a 13 V-J model.

Trimming removed 4 bases from V and 7 bases from J; junction bases left unmatched: 9. Germline V gene sequence: CDR1 LNHDA, CDR2 SQIVND (reference sequence). The CDR3 consists of 15 residues. Disease lasting under 3 months, a NOSPECS grade of at least 4, and a Clinical Activity Score of at least 3 were features of the ophthalmopathy patients. Exclusion followed for patients with uncontrolled infection, other autoimmune disease, pregnancy or lactation. Diagnoses were made from clinical symptoms, serum measures (thyroxine and TRAb), thyroid ultrasound and orbital computed tomography. It was RNA transcripts that yielded the amplified TCR beta CDR3 regions. First-round RT-PCR with HTBI primers amplified the TCR CDR3 region. MiXCR, applied by TCRdb to the multiplex PCR reads, yields one record per CDR3 protein. The repertoire holds fewer than 450,000 distinct CDR3 sequences, with around 15% as singletons.

The sequence was collected from a woman in her fifties or sixties with Graves' ophthalmopathy. The J gene is TRBJ2-1, the V gene TRBV19; TRBD2 matches at 8 bases. The specimen sequenced was blood. CDR3 sequence: CASSKSGRALNEQFF. CDR3 DNA: TGTGCCAGTAGTAAAAGCGGGAGAGCTTTGAATGAGCAGTTCTTC. The variable domain in full, with the rest retrieved from reference TRBV19 and TRBJ2-1, is DGGITQSPKYLFRKEGQNVTLSCEQNLNHDAMYWYRQDPGQGLRLIYYSQIVNDFQKGDIAEGYSVSREKKESFPLTVTSAQKNPTAFYLCASSKSGRALNEQFFGPGTRLTVL.